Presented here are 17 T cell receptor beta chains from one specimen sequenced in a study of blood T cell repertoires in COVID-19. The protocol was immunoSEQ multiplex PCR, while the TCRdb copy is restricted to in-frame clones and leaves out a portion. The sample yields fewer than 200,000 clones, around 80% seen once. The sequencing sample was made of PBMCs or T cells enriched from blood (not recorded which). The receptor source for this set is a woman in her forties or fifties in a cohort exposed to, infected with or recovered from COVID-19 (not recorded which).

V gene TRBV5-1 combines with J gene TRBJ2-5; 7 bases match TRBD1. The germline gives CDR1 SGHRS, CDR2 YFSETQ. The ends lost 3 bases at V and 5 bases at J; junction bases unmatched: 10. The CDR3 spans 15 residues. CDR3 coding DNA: TGCGCCAGCAGCTCCTCGGGACAGCGTTTGGAGACCCAGTACTTC. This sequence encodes CASSSSGQRLETQYF. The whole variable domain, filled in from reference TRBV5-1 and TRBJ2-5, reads KAGVTQTPRYLIKTRGQQVTLSCSPISGHRSVSWYQQTPGQGLQFLFEYFSETQRNKGNFPGRFSGRQFSNSRSEMNVSTLELGDSALYLCASSSSGQRLETQYFGPGTRLLVL.

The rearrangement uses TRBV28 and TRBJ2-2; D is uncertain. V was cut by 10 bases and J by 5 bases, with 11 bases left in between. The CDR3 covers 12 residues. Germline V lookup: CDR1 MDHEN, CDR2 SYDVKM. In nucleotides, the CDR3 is TGTGCCACCTTATCGTTGACCGGGGAGCTGTTTTTT. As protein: CATLSLTGELFF.

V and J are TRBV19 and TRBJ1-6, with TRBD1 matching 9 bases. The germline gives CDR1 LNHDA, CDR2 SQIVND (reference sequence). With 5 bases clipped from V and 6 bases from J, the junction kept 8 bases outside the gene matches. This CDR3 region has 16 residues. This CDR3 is CASSPPQGASNSPLHF. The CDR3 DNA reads TGTGCCAGTAGTCCTCCACAGGGGGCTTCTAATTCACCCCTCCACTTT.

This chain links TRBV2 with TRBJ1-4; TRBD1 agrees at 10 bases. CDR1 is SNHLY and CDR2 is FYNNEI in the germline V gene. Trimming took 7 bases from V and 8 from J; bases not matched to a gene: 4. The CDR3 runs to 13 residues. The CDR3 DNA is TGTGCCAGCAAGAGACAGGGGGCGGAAAAACTGTTTTTT. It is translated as CASKRQGAEKLFF.

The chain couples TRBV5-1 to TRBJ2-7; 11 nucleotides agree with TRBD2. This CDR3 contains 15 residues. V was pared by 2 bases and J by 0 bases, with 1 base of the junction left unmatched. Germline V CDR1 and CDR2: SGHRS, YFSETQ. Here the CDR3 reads CASSLTSGSSYEQYF. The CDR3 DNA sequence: TGCGCCAGCAGCTTAACTAGCGGGAGCTCCTACGAGCAGTACTTC.

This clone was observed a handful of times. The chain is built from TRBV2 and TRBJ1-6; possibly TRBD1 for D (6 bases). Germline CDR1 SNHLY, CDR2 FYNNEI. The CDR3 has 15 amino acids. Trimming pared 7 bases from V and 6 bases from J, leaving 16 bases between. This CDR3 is CASTATTGSNSPLHF. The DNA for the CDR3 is TGTGCCAGCACCGCTACGACAGGTTCTAATTCACCCCTCCACTTT.

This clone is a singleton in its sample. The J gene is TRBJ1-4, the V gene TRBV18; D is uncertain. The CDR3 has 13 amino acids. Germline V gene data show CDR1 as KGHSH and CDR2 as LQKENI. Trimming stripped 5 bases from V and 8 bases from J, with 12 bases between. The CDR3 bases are TGTGCCAGCTCAGCTCAGGTTTTGGAAAAACTGTTTTTT. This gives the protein CASSAQVLEKLFF.

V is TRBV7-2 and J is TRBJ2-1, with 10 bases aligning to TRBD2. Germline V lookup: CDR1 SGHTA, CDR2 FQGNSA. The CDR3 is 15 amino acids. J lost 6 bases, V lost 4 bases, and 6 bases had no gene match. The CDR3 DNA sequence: TGTGCCAGCAGCTCCGCGGGACTAGCGCGCAATGAGCAGTTCTTC. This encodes CASSSAGLARNEQFF.

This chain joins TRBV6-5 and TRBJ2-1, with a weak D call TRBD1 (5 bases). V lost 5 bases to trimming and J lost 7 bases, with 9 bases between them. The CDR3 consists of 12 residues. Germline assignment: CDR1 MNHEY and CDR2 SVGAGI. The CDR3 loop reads CASSLPGNEQFF. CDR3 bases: TGTGCCAGCAGTCTCCCAGGGAATGAGCAGTTCTTC.

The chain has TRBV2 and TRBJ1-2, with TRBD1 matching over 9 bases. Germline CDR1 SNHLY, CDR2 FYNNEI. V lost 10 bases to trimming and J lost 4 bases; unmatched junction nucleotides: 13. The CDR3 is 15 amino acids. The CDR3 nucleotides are TGTGCCATACACTTGCCGGGACAGGGTACCTATGGCTACACCTTC. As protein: CAIHLPGQGTYGYTF.

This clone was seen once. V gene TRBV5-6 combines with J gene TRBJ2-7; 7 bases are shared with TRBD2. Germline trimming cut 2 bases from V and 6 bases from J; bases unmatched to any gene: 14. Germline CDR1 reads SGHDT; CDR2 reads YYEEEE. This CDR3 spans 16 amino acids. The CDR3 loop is CASSFIFRAGASEQYF. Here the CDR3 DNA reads TGTGCCAGCAGCTTTATCTTTCGGGCGGGAGCCTCCGAGCAGTACTTC. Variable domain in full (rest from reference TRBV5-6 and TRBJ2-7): DAGVTQSPTHLIKTRGQQVTLRCSPKSGHDTVSWYQQALGQGPQFIFQYYEEEERQRGNFPDRFSGHQFPNYSSELNVNALLLGDSALYLCASSFIFRAGASEQYFGPGTRLTVT.

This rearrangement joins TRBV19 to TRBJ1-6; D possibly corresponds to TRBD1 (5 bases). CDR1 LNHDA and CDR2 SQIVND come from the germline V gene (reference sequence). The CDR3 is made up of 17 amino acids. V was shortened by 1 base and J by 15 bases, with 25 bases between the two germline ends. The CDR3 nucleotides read TGTGCCAGTAGTATAGCCGGCGGGTCGGACATTTGGGAGGTCCTCCACTTT. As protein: CASSIAGGSDIWEVLHF.

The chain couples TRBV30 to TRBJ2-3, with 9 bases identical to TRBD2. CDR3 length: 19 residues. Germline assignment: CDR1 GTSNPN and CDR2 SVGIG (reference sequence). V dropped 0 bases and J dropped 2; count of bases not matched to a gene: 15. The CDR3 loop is CAWSVKGLAGAGSTDTQYF. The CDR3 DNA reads TGTGCCTGGAGTGTCAAGGGGTTAGCGGGGGCCGGCTCCACAGATACGCAGTATTTT.

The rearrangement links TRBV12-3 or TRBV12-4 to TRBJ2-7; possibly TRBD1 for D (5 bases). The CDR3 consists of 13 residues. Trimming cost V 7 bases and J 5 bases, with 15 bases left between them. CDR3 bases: TGTGCCAGCACCACCGCAGGGCCGGACGAGCAGTACTTC. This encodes CASTTAGPDEQYF.

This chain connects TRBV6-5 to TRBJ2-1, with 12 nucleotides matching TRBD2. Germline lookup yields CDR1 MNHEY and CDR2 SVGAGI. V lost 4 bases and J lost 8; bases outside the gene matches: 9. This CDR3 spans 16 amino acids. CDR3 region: CASSSSLAGGLDEQFF. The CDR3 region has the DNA TGTGCCAGCAGTTCGAGCCTAGCGGGGGGGCTCGATGAGCAGTTCTTC.

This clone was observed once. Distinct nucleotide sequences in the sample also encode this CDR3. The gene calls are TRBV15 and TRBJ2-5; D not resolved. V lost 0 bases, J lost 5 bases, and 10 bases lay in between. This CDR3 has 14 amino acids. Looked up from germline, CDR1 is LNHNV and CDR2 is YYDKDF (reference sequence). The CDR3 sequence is CATSRDRLSETQYF. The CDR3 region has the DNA TGTGCCACCAGCAGAGATCGACTCTCGGAGACCCAGTACTTC. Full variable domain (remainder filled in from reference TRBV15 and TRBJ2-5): DAMVIQNPRYQVTQFGKPVTLSCSQTLNHNVMYWYQQKSSQAPKLLFHYYDKDFNNEADTPDNFQSRRPNTSFCFLDIRSPGLGDTAMYLCATSRDRLSETQYFGPGTRLLVL.

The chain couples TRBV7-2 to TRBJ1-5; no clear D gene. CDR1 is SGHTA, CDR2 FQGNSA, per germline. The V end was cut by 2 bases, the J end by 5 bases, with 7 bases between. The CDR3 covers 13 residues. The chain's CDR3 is CASSLTLDQPQHF. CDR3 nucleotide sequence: TGTGCCAGCAGCTTAACCTTAGATCAGCCCCAGCATTTT.